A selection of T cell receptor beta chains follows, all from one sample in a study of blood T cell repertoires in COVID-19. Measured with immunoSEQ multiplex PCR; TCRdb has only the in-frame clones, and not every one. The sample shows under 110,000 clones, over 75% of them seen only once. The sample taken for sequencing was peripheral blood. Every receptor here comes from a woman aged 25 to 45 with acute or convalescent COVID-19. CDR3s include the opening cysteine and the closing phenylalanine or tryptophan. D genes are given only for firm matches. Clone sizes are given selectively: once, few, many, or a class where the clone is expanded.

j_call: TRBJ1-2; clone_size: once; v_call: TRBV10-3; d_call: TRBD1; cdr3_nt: TGTGCCATCAGTGGGACAGGGGCTGGCTACACCTTC; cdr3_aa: CAISGTGAGYTF
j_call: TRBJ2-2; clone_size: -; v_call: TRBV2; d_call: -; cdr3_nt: TGTGCCAGCGGAAAGACAGAAGGCACCGGGGAGCTGTTTTTT; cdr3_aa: CASGKTEGTGELFF
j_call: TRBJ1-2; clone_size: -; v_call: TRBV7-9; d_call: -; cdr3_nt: TGTGCCACTGGGACTAGGGGCTACACCTTC; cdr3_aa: CATGTRGYTF
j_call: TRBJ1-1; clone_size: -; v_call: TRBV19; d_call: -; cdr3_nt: TGTGCCAGTAGTATAGTTCAGAACACTGAAGCTTTCTTT; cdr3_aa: CASSIVQNTEAFF
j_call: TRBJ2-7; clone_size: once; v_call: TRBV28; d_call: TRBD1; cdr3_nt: TGTGCCAGCAGAACTACGGGTGACAGGGGGGTCTACGAGCAGTACTTC; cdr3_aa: CASRTTGDRGVYEQYF
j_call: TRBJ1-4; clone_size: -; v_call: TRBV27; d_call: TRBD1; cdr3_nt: TGTGCCAGCAGACCCCGCGACAGGGTTGATGGGGAAAAACTGTTTTTT; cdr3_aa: CASRPRDRVDGEKLFF
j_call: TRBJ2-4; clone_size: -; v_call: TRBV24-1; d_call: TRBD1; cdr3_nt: TGTGCCACCAGTCTCCCCGGGACAGAAATTCAGTACTTC; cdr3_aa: CATSLPGTEIQYF
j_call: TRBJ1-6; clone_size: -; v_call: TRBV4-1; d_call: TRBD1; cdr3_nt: TGCGCCAGCAGCCAAGAAACAGGGGGAAGTAATTCACCCCTCCACTTT; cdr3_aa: CASSQETGGSNSPLHF
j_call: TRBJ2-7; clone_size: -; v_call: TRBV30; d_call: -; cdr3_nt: TGTGCCTGGAGCCGTGGGGGCACCTACGAGCAGTACTTC; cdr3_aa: CAWSRGGTYEQYF
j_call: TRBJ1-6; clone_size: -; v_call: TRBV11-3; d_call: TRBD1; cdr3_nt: TGTGCCAGCAGCCCGCAACCGGGACAGGGGGTGAGCAATTCACCCCTCCACTTT; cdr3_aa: CASSPQPGQGVSNSPLHF
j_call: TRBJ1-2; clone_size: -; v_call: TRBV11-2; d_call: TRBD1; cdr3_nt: TGTGCCAGCAGCAACTCCCCCGACAGGGCTCAGGACGGCTACACCTTC; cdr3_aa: CASSNSPDRAQDGYTF
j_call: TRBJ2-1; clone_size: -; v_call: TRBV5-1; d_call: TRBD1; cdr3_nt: TGCGCCAGCAGCGTGACAGGGTTCAATGAGCAGTTCTTC; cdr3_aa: CASSVTGFNEQFF
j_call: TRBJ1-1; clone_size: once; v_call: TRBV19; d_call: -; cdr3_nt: TGTGCCAGTAGCCCCGGGGGGTTGAACACTGAAGCTTTCTTT; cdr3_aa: CASSPGGLNTEAFF
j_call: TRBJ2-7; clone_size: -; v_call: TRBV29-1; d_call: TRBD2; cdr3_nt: TGCAGCGTCGGCGGGGGGAATAAGGGCTACGAGCAGTACTTC; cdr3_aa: CSVGGGNKGYEQYF
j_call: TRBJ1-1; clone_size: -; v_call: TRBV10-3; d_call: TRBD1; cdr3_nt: TGTGCCATCAGTAGAGGACAGGACGAAGCTTTCTTT; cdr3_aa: CAISRGQDEAFF
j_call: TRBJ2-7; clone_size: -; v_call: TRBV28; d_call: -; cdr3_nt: TGTGCCAGCAATCGGGGTTTTGGGGAGCAGTACTTC; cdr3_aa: CASNRGFGEQYF
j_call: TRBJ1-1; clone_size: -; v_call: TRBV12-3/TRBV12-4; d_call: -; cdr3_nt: TGTGCCAGCAACCGACTTGACAACACTGAAGCTTTCTTT; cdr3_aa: CASNRLDNTEAFF
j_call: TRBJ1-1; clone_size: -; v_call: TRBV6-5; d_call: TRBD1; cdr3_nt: TGTGCCAGCAGGGTTTACAGGGGCGCAGGCACTGAAGCTTTCTTT; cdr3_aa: CASRVYRGAGTEAFF
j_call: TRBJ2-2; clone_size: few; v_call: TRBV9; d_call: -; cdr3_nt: TGTGCCAGCAGCGTCCAGGGGAACACCGGGGAGCTGTTTTTT; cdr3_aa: CASSVQGNTGELFF
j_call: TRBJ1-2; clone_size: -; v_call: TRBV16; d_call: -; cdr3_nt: TGTGCCAGCAGCCAATCGGACACCCAAGTAAACTATGGCTACACCTTC; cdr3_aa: CASSQSDTQVNYGYTF
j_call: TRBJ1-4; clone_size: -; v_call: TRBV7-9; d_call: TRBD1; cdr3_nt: TGTGCCAGCAGCCCGACAGGGACTAATGAAAAACTGTTTTTT; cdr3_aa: CASSPTGTNEKLFF
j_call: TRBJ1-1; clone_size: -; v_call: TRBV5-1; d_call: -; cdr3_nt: TGCGCCAGCAGCTTGGATTGGGGGGGCACTGAAGCTTTCTTT; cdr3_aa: CASSLDWGGTEAFF
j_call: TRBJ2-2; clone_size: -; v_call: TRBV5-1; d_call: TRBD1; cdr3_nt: TGCGCCAGCAGCTTGGAGGAATCCAGGGGGCAGATGCTGTTTTTT; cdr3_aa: CASSLEESRGQMLFF
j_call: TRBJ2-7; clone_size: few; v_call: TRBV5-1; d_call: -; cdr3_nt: TGCGCCAGCAGCTTGTGGCAGGGGCGCATTTACGAGCAGTACTTC; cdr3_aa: CASSLWQGRIYEQYF
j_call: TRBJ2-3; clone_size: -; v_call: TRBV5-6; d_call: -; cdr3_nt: TGTGCCAGCAGCTGGGGCAGCCTGAAGACAGATACGCAGTATTTT; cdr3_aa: CASSWGSLKTDTQYF